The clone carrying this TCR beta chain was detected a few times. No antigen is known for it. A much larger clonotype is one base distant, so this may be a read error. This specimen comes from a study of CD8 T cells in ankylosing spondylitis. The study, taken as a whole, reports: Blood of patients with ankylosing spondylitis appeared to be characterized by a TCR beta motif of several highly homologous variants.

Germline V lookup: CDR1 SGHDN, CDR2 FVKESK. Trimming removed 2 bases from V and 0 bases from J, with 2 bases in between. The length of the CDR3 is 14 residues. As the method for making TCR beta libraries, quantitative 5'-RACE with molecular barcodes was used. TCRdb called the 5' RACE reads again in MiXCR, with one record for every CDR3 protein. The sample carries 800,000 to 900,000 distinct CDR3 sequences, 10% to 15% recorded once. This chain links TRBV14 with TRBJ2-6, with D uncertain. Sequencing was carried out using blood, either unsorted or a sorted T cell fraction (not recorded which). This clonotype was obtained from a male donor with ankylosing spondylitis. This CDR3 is CASSQLSGANVLTF. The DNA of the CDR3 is TGTGCCAGCAGCCAACTCTCTGGGGCCAACGTCCTGACTTTC.